What follows are 2 T cell receptor beta chains derived from one specimen sequenced in a study of graft-versus-host responses after intestinal transplantation. Measured with immunoSEQ multiplex PCR; TCRdb has only the in-frame clones, and not every one. The table has 35,000 to 55,000 clones, approximately 92% seen once. Specimen: PBMCs, collected around 800 days after a first intestinal transplant, on the day of a second. The origin of the receptors is a human patient who received an intestinal transplant, so some T cells may come from the graft donor.

This clone was seen more than once but under ten times. The J gene is TRBJ2-7, the V gene TRBV23-1, with no clear D. TRBV23-1 is an open reading frame, and its role is uncertain. V was shortened by 0 bases and J by 0 bases, with 6 bases between the two germline ends. CDR3 length: 14 residues. The CDR3 sequence: CASSQSRSSYEQYF. DNA for the CDR3: TGCGCCAGCAGTCAATCGAGGAGCTCCTACGAGCAGTACTTC.

The genes are TRBV7-2 and TRBJ1-5, with 7 positions matching TRBD1. The V gene's germline CDR1 is SGHTA and CDR2 FQGNSA. The CDR3 is made up of 14 amino acids. J was trimmed by 7 bases and V by 10 bases; bases with no gene match: 13. CDR3: CATKLRQGLQPQHF. The CDR3 nucleotides read TGTGCCACGAAACTACGACAGGGATTACAGCCCCAGCATTTT.